Each of the 27 T cell receptor beta chains below was sequenced from the same sample in a study of shared clonotypes between healthy human individuals. The protocol was immunoSEQ multiplex PCR, while the TCRdb copy is restricted to in-frame clones and leaves out a portion. The data contain 2,500,000 or so clones, approximately 93% of them seen just once; the ten biggest clones take up around 0.37%. The source material was naive CD4+ T cells from PBMCs. Subset here: CD45RA+ positively selected. The receptors originated from a man aged 18 to 30 in good health. Some clones in this sample may be carry-over from other donors' samples.

The chain joins TRBV9 to TRBJ1-4; 12 nucleotides line up with TRBD1. This CDR3 region has 18 residues. Losses at the gene ends were 4 bases for V and 2 bases for J; bases not matched to a gene: 9. CDR1 SGDLS and CDR2 YYNGEE come from the germline V gene. The CDR3 nucleotides are TGTGCCAGCAGCCCTACTGGGACAGGGGGCGCGACTAATGAAAAACTGTTTTTT. Amino acids: CASSPTGTGGATNEKLFF.

The chain carries TRBV5-1 and TRBJ2-4, with TRBD2 matching 9 bases. Germline assignment: CDR1 SGHRS and CDR2 YFSETQ. Germline trimming cut 4 bases from V and 8 bases from J; bases unmatched to any gene: 7. This CDR3 is built from 14 residues. In nucleotides, the CDR3 is TGCGCCAGCAGCAATAGCGGGAGAAGGGACATTCAGTACTTC. Translating it yields CASSNSGRRDIQYF.

The V gene is TRBV7-8, the J gene TRBJ1-1; tentatively, D is TRBD1 (5 bases). Germline CDR1 is SGHVS and CDR2 is FQNEAQ. This CDR3 is built from 13 residues. Trimming cost V 5 bases and J 4 bases, with 11 bases left between them. CDR3: CASSRRTFTEAFF. The CDR3 DNA reads as TGTGCCAGCAGCCGAAGGACATTCACTGAAGCTTTCTTT. Using reference TRBV7-8 and TRBJ1-1 for the parts outside the CDR3, the full variable domain is GAGVSQSPRYKVAKRGQDVALRCDPISGHVSLFWYQQALGQGPEFLTYFQNEAQLDKSGLPSDRFFAERPEGSVSTLKIQRTQQEDSAVYLCASSRRTFTEAFFGQGTRLTVV.

This clone was found once. The chain couples TRBV14 to TRBJ1-2, with 8 bases that match TRBD1. Per the germline V gene, CDR1 is SGHDN and CDR2 is FVKESK. The CDR3 runs to 15 residues. With 3 bases clipped from V and 4 bases from J, the junction kept 7 bases outside the gene matches. The CDR3 region has the DNA TGTGCCAGCAGCCAGAACCAGGGGGCCGGCTATGGCTACACCTTC. This gives the protein CASSQNQGAGYGYTF. Together with reference TRBV14 and TRBJ1-2, the CDR3 gives the full variable domain: EAGVTQFPSHSVIEKGQTVTLRCDPISGHDNLYWYRRVMGKEIKFLLHFVKESKQDESGMPNNRFLAERTGGTYSTLKVQPAELEDSGVYFCASSQNQGAGYGYTFGSGTRLTVV.

The chain joins TRBV7-9 to TRBJ2-5, with 7 positions matching TRBD2. The J call is in doubt because the DNA end fits TRBJ2-7 better. Per germline, CDR1 SEHNR and CDR2 FQNEAQ (reference sequence). The CDR3 covers 15 residues. This chain's CDR3 is CASSRSGTTSYEQYF. CDR3 bases: TGTGCCAGCAGCCGGAGCGGGACTACCTCCTACGAGCAGTACTTC.

This clone has just a few counts. Other DNA sequences within the sample encode an identical CDR3. The chain is built from TRBV5-1 and TRBJ1-5, with unresolved D. Germline assignment: CDR1 SGHRS and CDR2 YFSETQ. There are 15 residues in the CDR3. Trimming took 0 bases from V and 2 from J, leaving 9 bases between them. This CDR3 reads CASSLEGSGNQPQHF. In DNA form, the CDR3 reads TGCGCCAGCAGCTTGGAAGGATCTGGCAATCAGCCCCAGCATTTT.

The table lists this clone with a count of one. V is TRBV11-1 and J is TRBJ2-5; no reliable D call. CDR3 length: 16 amino acids. The germline V gene encodes CDR1 SGHAT and CDR2 FQDESV (reference sequence). V lost 0 bases and J 2 bases, leaving 13 bases between the germline ends. Written as DNA, the CDR3 is TGTGCCAGCAGCTTAGCGCCGTCCCCCGGGCAAGAGACCCAGTACTTC. Its translation: CASSLAPSPGQETQYF.

The V gene is TRBV7-2, the J gene TRBJ2-7; 11 bases line up with TRBD1. The CDR3 length is 17 residues. Germline-derived CDR1 and CDR2 are SGHTA and FQGNSA. With 0 bases clipped from V and 2 bases from J, the junction kept 6 bases outside the gene matches. CDR3 coding DNA: TGTGCCAGCAGCTTAGCCCCCCTGGACAGGGGGCCCTACGAGCAGTACTTC. It codes for CASSLAPLDRGPYEQYF.

The genes are TRBV28 and TRBJ1-4; D possibly corresponds to TRBD1 (5 bases). Germline CDR1 reads MDHEN; CDR2 reads SYDVKM. V lost 4 bases and J 8 bases, leaving 14 bases between the germline ends. The CDR3 loop spans 14 amino acids. The CDR3 loop is CASSSTFGGEKLFF. The CDR3 DNA reads TGTGCCAGCAGTTCCACCTTCGGGGGGGAAAAACTGTTTTTT.

The chain uses TRBV30 and TRBJ1-4; D uncertain. V was shortened by 0 bases and J by 8 bases, with 10 bases between the two germline ends. Germline V lookup: CDR1 GTSNPN, CDR2 SVGIG (reference sequence). The CDR3 has 13 residues. Here the CDR3 DNA reads TGTGCCTGGAGTGTTGTGGCCGCAGAAAAACTGTTTTTT. Translation gives CAWSVVAAEKLFF. The whole variable domain, remainder taken from reference TRBV30 and TRBJ1-4, is SQTIHQWPATLVQPVGSPLSLECTVEGTSNPNLYWYRQAAGRGLQLLFYSVGIGQISSEVPQNLSASRPQDRQFILSSKKLLLSDSGFYLCAWSVVAAEKLFFGSGTQLSVL.

This chain joins TRBV11-1 and TRBJ2-5, with 8 nucleotides matching TRBD1. The CDR3 has 14 residues. Trimming took 5 bases from V and 5 from J; bases not matched to a gene: 7. Germline lookup yields CDR1 SGHAT and CDR2 FQDESV (reference sequence). The CDR3: CASSPRGLGETQYF. The CDR3, as DNA: TGTGCCAGCAGCCCCAGGGGGCTCGGGGAGACCCAGTACTTC. Complete variable domain (other parts from reference TRBV11-1 and TRBJ2-5): EAEVAQSPRYKITEKSQAVAFWCDPISGHATLYWYRQILGQGPELLVQFQDESVVDDSQLPKDRFSAERLKGVDSTLKIQPAELGDSAMYLCASSPRGLGETQYFGPGTRLLVL.

The chain recombines TRBV10-1 with TRBJ2-3, with TRBD2 as a possible D gene (5 bases). V lost 4 bases to trimming and J lost 4 bases, with 12 bases between them. This CDR3 region has 14 residues. Germline lookup yields CDR1 WNHNN and CDR2 SYGVQD (reference sequence). In DNA, the CDR3 is TGCGCCAGCAGTGTTACTAGATTCTCAGATACGCAGTATTTT. Amino acids: CASSVTRFSDTQYF.

The rearrangement joins TRBV28 to TRBJ1-5, with a possible D match to TRBD1 (6 bases). This CDR3 comprises 15 residues. V shed 4 bases and J shed 7 bases, with 17 bases lying between them. Germline CDR1 is MDHEN and CDR2 is SYDVKM. For the CDR3, the DNA is TGTGCCAGCAGTTACCCCTCGGGGGGCAGCCAGCCCCAGCATTTT. Its protein product is CASSYPSGGSQPQHF.

As concerns this clone: Other nucleotide sequences from this sample produce the same CDR3. CDR3 region: CASSLRTGRTGELFF. Here the CDR3 DNA reads TGCGCCAGCAGTCTCCGGACAGGGAGGACCGGGGAGCTGTTTTTT. The V gene is TRBV5-1, the J gene TRBJ2-2; 8 bases are a match to TRBD1. V shed 5 bases, J shed 5 bases, and the junction held 8 bases outside the gene matches. Germline V gene lookup returns CDR1 SGHRS and CDR2 YFSETQ. The CDR3 spans 15 residues.

Regarding this clone: The sample holds other DNA sequences that translate to the same CDR3. The genes are TRBV28 and TRBJ1-1; D gene ambiguous. Between the trimmed V and J ends, which lost 11 bases and 0 bases, there was a span of 13 bases. The CDR3 extends over 13 amino acids. Germline loops: CDR1 MDHEN, CDR2 SYDVKM. CDR3 in amino acids: CASRPPMNTEAFF. DNA of the CDR3: TGTGCCTCGAGACCCCCCATGAACACTGAAGCTTTCTTT.

The rearrangement joins TRBV6-1 to TRBJ2-7, with 8 bases lining up with TRBD1. There are 14 residues in the CDR3. CDR1 and CDR2 (germline): MNHNS, SASEGT. V lost 10 bases to trimming and J lost 7 bases; unmatched junction nucleotides: 15. This CDR3 is CAIKPGQVRWEQYF. The DNA for the CDR3 is TGTGCCATAAAACCGGGACAGGTCCGCTGGGAGCAGTACTTC.

This chain connects TRBV11-2 to TRBJ2-5, with D perhaps assigned TRBD1 or TRBD2 (5 bases each). This CDR3 has 17 amino acids. The germline V gene has CDR1 SGHAT and CDR2 FQNNGV. V was pared by 1 base and J by 11 bases, with 26 bases between. Here the CDR3 reads CASSLGRTAGIPREQYF. In nucleotides, the CDR3 is TGTGCCAGCAGCTTAGGTCGAACGGCAGGGATCCCTAGGGAGCAGTACTTC. Based on the CDR3 plus reference TRBV11-2 and TRBJ2-5, the full variable domain is EAGVAQSPRYKIIEKRQSVAFWCNPISGHATLYWYQQILGQGPKLLIQFQNNGVVDDSQLPKDRFSAERLKGVDSTLKIQPAKLEDSAVYLCASSLGRTAGIPREQYFGPGTRLLVL.

The chain carries TRBV7-9 and TRBJ2-7; D is perhaps TRBD2 (5 bases). The CDR3 contains 16 residues. Germline lookup yields CDR1 SEHNR and CDR2 FQNEAQ (reference sequence). Between the trimmed V and J ends, which lost 4 bases and 2 bases, there was a span of 18 bases. The DNA of the CDR3 is TGTGCCAGCAGCTCACCAAGCGACCGGGGTCCCTACGAGCAGTACTTC. It translates to CASSSPSDRGPYEQYF.

The chain carries TRBV4-1 and TRBJ1-1; no definite D call. V was cut by 1 base and J by 3 bases, with 18 bases left in between. The germline V gene has CDR1 MGHRA and CDR2 YSYEKL. The CDR3 runs to 17 residues. CDR3 residues: CASSQGWARGSHTEAFF. The DNA of the CDR3 is TGCGCCAGCAGCCAAGGTTGGGCCCGAGGGTCACACACTGAAGCTTTCTTT.

The gene calls are TRBV6-5 and TRBJ1-1, with a tentative D call TRBD1 (6 bases). The length of the CDR3 is 15 residues. V dropped 3 bases and J dropped 2 bases, with 13 bases sitting between them. Germline V gene data show CDR1 as MNHEY and CDR2 as SVGAGI. This CDR3 reads CASSYGGGGNTEAFF. The CDR3 nucleotides read TGTGCCAGCAGTTATGGGGGGGGCGGAAACACTGAAGCTTTCTTT.

V is TRBV5-8 and J is TRBJ2-1; TRBD1 matches at 10 bases. V dropped 4 bases and J dropped 0; count of bases not matched to a gene: 4. Looked up from germline, CDR1 is SGHTS and CDR2 is YDEGEE. The CDR3 length is 16 residues. CDR3 loop: CASSPWDRGSYNEQFF. As DNA, the CDR3 is TGTGCCAGCAGCCCATGGGACAGGGGCTCCTACAATGAGCAGTTCTTC.

The chain couples TRBV4-1 to TRBJ2-3; D is possibly TRBD1 or TRBD2 (5 bases each). This CDR3 comprises 14 residues. The V end lost 4 bases, the J end lost 4 bases, and 12 bases lay between the germline ends. Germline loops: CDR1 MGHRA, CDR2 YSYEKL. The CDR3 here is CASSRGRGPDTQYF. The CDR3 region has the DNA TGCGCCAGCAGCCGAGGTAGGGGACCAGATACGCAGTATTTT.

This clone was picked up one time. The chain has TRBV18 and TRBJ2-7, with a possible D match to TRBD2 (6 bases). V was pared by 2 bases and J by 13 bases, with 18 bases between. The CDR3 is 13 residues long. Germline-derived CDR1 and CDR2 are KGHSH and LQKENI. CDR3 nucleotide sequence: TGTGCCAGCTCACCAACGGGACTCGTTGATCGATACTTC. As protein: CASSPTGLVDRYF.

This clone has just one count. This sequence joins TRBV28 and TRBJ1-4; perhaps TRBD1 as D (6 bases). Germline V gene lookup returns CDR1 MDHEN and CDR2 SYDVKM. The V and J ends lost 6 bases and 3 bases respectively, with 14 bases between them. This CDR3 has 15 residues. Here the CDR3 reads CASSSTWGPNEKLFF. The CDR3 DNA is TGTGCCAGCAGCTCAACCTGGGGGCCTAATGAAAAACTGTTTTTT.

The chain combines TRBV11-3 with TRBJ1-5; D gene uncertain. The CDR3 loop spans 10 amino acids. The V and J ends lost 8 bases and 6 bases respectively, with 5 bases between them. Germline V gene sequence: CDR1 SGHNT, CDR2 YENEEA. CDR3 nucleotides: TGTGCCAGCTTGGGTCAGCCCCAGCATTTT. Translating gives CASLGQPQHF.

The V call is TRBV7-2, the J call TRBJ1-2, with unresolved D. The germline gives CDR1 SGHTA, CDR2 FQGNSA. Trimming removed 4 bases from V and 2 bases from J, with 14 bases in between. The CDR3 extends over 15 amino acids. As DNA, the CDR3 is TGTGCCAGCAGCTCCCTGAGGGTTAGCAACTATGGCTACACCTTC. The encoded protein is CASSSLRVSNYGYTF. The whole variable domain, filled in from reference TRBV7-2 and TRBJ1-2, reads GAGVSQSPSNKVTEKGKDVELRCDPISGHTALYWYRQSLGQGLEFLIYFQGNSAPDKSGLPSDRFSAERTGGSVSTLTIQRTQQEDSAVYLCASSSLRVSNYGYTFGSGTRLTVV.

This clone has just one count. The gene calls are TRBV6-1 and TRBJ1-1, with TRBD1 identical over 7 bases. The V segment lost 4 bases and the J segment 1 base; nucleotides outside the gene matches: 6. The CDR3 totals 15 residues. The germline V gene encodes CDR1 MNHNS and CDR2 SASEGT. The DNA for the CDR3 is TGTGCCAGCAGTGCCCGGGACAGAGCGAACACTGAAGCTTTCTTT. It encodes CASSARDRANTEAFF.